This T cell receptor beta chain originates from a study of T cell changes during pregnancy in multiple sclerosis. The table came from immunoSEQ multiplex PCR; TCRdb's copy has only in-frame clones and leaves some out. This table holds almost 50,000 clones, roughly nine tenths found once. The CDR3 has 17 residues. The germline V gene has CDR1 SGHTA and CDR2 FQGTGA. V was clipped by 4 bases and J by 1 base; unmatched bases: 6. The sequence derives from a female donor in good health, enrolled as a control in a pregnancy study. The chain links TRBV7-3 to TRBJ2-2; 10 nucleotides line up with TRBD2. The source material was CD4+ T cells from peripheral blood mononuclear cells, sampled in the second trimester of pregnancy. The CDR3 protein is CASSYRRLAGNTGELFF. Here the CDR3 DNA reads TGTGCCAGCAGCTACCGGAGACTAGCGGGGAACACCGGGGAGCTGTTTTTT.